Below, one T cell receptor beta chain is given with its context. Its antigen remains unidentified. The data stem from a study of CD8 T cells in Susac syndrome. As for the study in general: Active disease was present in over 5 of the sequenced Susac syndrome patients, whereas 8 or 9 of them were in remission.

Sequencing of TCR beta was carried out in blood CD8+ and CD4+ T cells. Notes on the study in general: In total CD8+ repertoires, around 15 Susac-specific public clones were found, and CD8+ TEMRA repertoires had roughly five. Clonal expansion involving Susac CD8+ cells peaked in TEMRA cells and active patients.

After extraction with the RNeasy kit, roughly 0.5 to 1 ug of the RNA was reverse transcribed using random hexamers. TCRdb used MiXCR to reprocess the immunoSEQ multiplex PCR reads, holding one entry per CDR3 protein. The table records some 96,000 distinct CDR3 sequences, about 95% of them present only once. Trimming left V 3 bases short and J 2 bases short, with 14 bases between. Germline V gene sequence: CDR1 LGHDT, CDR2 YNNKEL (reference sequence). The CDR3 is 16 residues long. The TCR comes from a human donor with Susac syndrome. The V gene is TRBV3-1, the J gene TRBJ1-5; D is ambiguous. The sequencing sample was made of CD8+ T cells from PBMCs. The CDR3 coding sequence is TGTGCCAGCAGCCACATGACCCCCGGGGGCAATCAGCCCCAGCATTTT. It codes for CASSHMTPGGNQPQHF.